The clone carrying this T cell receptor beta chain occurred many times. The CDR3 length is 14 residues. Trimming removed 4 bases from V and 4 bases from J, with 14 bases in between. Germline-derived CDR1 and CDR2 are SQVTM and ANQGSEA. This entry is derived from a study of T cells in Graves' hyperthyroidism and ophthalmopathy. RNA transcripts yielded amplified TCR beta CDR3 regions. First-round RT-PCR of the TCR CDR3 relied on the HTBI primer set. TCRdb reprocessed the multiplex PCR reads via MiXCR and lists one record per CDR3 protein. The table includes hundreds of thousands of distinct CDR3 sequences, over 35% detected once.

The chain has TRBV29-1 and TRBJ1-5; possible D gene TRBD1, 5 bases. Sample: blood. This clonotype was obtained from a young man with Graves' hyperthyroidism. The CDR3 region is CSVAAGPPNQPQHF. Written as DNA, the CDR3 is TGCAGCGTTGCCGCAGGGCCCCCGAATCAGCCCCAGCATTTT.